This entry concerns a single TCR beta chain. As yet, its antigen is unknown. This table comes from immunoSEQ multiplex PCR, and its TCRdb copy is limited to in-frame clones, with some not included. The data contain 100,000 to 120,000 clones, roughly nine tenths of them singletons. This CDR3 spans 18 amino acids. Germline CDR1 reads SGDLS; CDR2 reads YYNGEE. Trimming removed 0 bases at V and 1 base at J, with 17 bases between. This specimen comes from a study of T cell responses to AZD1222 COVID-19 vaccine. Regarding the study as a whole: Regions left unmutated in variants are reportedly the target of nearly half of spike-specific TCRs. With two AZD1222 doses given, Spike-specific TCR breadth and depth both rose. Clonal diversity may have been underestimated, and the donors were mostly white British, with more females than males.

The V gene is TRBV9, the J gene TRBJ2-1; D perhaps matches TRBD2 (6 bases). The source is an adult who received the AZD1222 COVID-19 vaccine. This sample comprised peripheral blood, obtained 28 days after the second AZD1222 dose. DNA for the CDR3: TGTGCCAGCAGCGTAGCCTCCTTTGGGGGGAATTCCTACAATGAGCAGTTCTTC. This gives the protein CASSVASFGGNSYNEQFF. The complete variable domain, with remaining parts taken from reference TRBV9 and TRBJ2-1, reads DSGVTQTPKHLITATGQRVTLRCSPRSGDLSVYWYQQSLDQGLQFLIQYYNGEERAKGNILERFSAQQFPDLHSELNLSSLELGDSALYFCASSVASFGGNSYNEQFFGPGTRLTVL.